This T cell receptor (beta chain) was documented in a study of blood T cell repertoires in COVID-19. In the original processing: Reference gene primer amplification gave estimated nucleated cell counts. Assay used: immunoSEQ multiplex PCR; TCRdb lists only in-frame clones, some missing. The V and J calls and clone size are taken from that table; D and trimming were inferred from the DNA. The top ten clones hold about 1.5% of a sample with about 430,000 clones, 70% to 90% of them seen once. Trimming cost V 4 bases and J 7 bases, with 11 bases left between them. CDR3 length equals 13 residues. In germline, CDR1 is MNHEY, CDR2 SMNVEV (reference sequence). Study members were between roughly 18 and 89 years old and lived in over 20 US regions. Grouping used clinical history reported by participants in a survey and questionnaire.

Sequenced: PBMCs or T cells enriched from blood (not recorded which). The genes are TRBV27 and TRBJ1-5; D remains ambiguous. The sequence was collected from a young woman who had been exposed to COVID-19. The CDR3 spells CASSSTSGQPQHF. The DNA for the CDR3 is TGTGCCAGCAGTTCGACCTCGGGACAGCCCCAGCATTTT.